Listed here are 28 T cell receptor beta chains from one sample, sequenced in a study of blood T cell repertoires in COVID-19. Measured with immunoSEQ multiplex PCR; TCRdb has only the in-frame clones, and not every one. Of some 250,000 clones listed, about nine tenths were seen once; the top ten hold 2.3%. Sequenced material: PBMCs or T cells enriched from blood (not recorded which). Receptor source: a woman in her thirties or forties with acute COVID-19.

V and J are TRBV30 and TRBJ2-3, with 8 bases that match TRBD2. J gave up 6 bases and V 2 bases, and 1 base lay outside the gene matches. The CDR3 runs to 12 residues. The germline V gene has CDR1 GTSNPN and CDR2 SVGIG (reference sequence). The CDR3 here is CAWSPSGDTQYF. The CDR3 DNA reads TGTGCCTGGAGTCCTAGCGGGGATACGCAGTATTTT. The variable domain in full, with the rest retrieved from reference TRBV30 and TRBJ2-3, is SQTIHQWPATLVQPVGSPLSLECTVEGTSNPNLYWYRQAAGRGLQLLFYSVGIGQISSEVPQNLSASRPQDRQFILSSKKLLLSDSGFYLCAWSPSGDTQYFGPGTRLTVL.

The chain is built from TRBV6-5 and TRBJ2-3, with 8 bases that match TRBD1. The J segment lost 3 bases and the V segment lost 0 bases, leaving 2 bases of the junction unmatched. CDR3 length: 15 amino acids. Looked up from germline, CDR1 is MNHEY and CDR2 is SVGAGI. CDR3 bases: TGTGCCAGCAGTTACTCCCGACAGGGGACAGATACGCAGTATTTT. Translation: CASSYSRQGTDTQYF.

This clone was seen a single time. The chain uses TRBV11-1 and TRBJ2-7; D is ambiguous. Trimming left V 4 bases short and J 1 base short, with 8 bases between. The CDR3 spans 13 residues. The germline V gene has CDR1 SGHAT and CDR2 FQDESV (reference sequence). CDR3 nucleotides: TGTGCCAGCAGCTCGTCCCTATCCTACGAGCAGTACTTC. Translating it yields CASSSSLSYEQYF. Combining the CDR3 with reference TRBV11-1 and TRBJ2-7 gives the whole variable domain EAEVAQSPRYKITEKSQAVAFWCDPISGHATLYWYRQILGQGPELLVQFQDESVVDDSQLPKDRFSAERLKGVDSTLKIQPAELGDSAMYLCASSSSLSYEQYFGPGTRLTVT.

V and J are TRBV19 and TRBJ2-1; 14 nucleotides align to TRBD2. The CDR3 has 14 residues. With V trimmed by 6 bases and J by 8 bases, 3 bases remained unmatched. CDR1 and CDR2 from the germline V gene are LNHDA and SQIVND (reference sequence). The DNA of the CDR3 is TGTGCCAGTAGGACTAGCGGGAGGGCGGATGAGCAGTTCTTC. It encodes CASRTSGRADEQFF.

The rearrangement links TRBV3-1 (or the pseudogene TRBV3-2) to TRBJ2-5; 14 nucleotides line up with TRBD2. The CDR3 length is 17 residues. CDR1 is LGHDT and CDR2 is YNNKEL in the germline V gene (reference sequence). V trimming: 4 bases; J trimming: 4 bases; junction bases outside the gene matches: 8. CDR3 sequence: CASSPGTSGGWRETQYF. DNA for the CDR3: TGTGCCAGCAGCCCGGGGACTAGCGGGGGATGGAGAGAGACCCAGTACTTC.

The chain combines TRBV10-1 with TRBJ1-2, with 10 bases lining up with TRBD1. The CDR3 length is 19 residues. V shed 0 bases and J 7 bases; nucleotides not matched to a gene: 17. The germline gives CDR1 WNHNN, CDR2 SYGVQD (reference sequence). The DNA of the CDR3 is TGCGCCAGCAGTGAGTCGAAGAGGGACAGGGGTTCAATTACGGGTGGCTACACCTTC. Translating gives CASSESKRDRGSITGGYTF.

Only one count was recorded for this clone. This chain connects TRBV19 to TRBJ1-2; no reliable D call. With 3 bases removed from V and 4 bases from J, the gap between germline ends came to 9 bases. Germline assignment: CDR1 LNHDA and CDR2 SQIVND (reference sequence). This CDR3 is built from 13 residues. The CDR3 region has the DNA TGTGCCAGTAGTATTGGGCAGTTCTATGGCTACACCTTC. This sequence encodes CASSIGQFYGYTF.

The DNA of the CDR3 is TGTGCCAGCAGCATATTGACAAGCCTTCTGACTTTC. It codes for CASSILTSLLTF. This chain uses TRBV12-3 or TRBV12-4 with TRBJ2-6; D is uncertain. The CDR3 consists of 12 residues. Trimming stripped 6 bases from V and 16 bases from J, with 16 bases between.

This chain uses TRBV7-9 with TRBJ2-7, with 9 positions matching TRBD1. The CDR3 runs to 14 residues. J gave up 4 bases and V 5 bases, and 6 bases lay outside the gene matches. CDR1 is SEHNR and CDR2 is FQNEAQ in the germline V gene (reference sequence). CDR3 DNA: TGTGCCAGCAGCCCGGGGGACAGGGAGTACGAGCAGTACTTC. This gives the protein CASSPGDREYEQYF.

This chain connects TRBV18 to TRBJ1-1, with D uncertain. The V and J ends lost 6 bases and 5 bases respectively, with 16 bases between them. The germline gives CDR1 KGHSH, CDR2 LQKENI. The CDR3 contains 14 residues. The CDR3 spells CASSYLDRGTEAFF. Here the CDR3 DNA reads TGTGCCAGCTCGTACCTCGATCGGGGAACTGAAGCTTTCTTT.

The chain is built from TRBV5-6 and TRBJ1-1, with 10 positions matching TRBD1. Losses at the gene ends were 4 bases for V and 10 bases for J; bases not matched to a gene: 10. The germline V gene has CDR1 SGHDT and CDR2 YYEEEE. The CDR3 loop spans 14 amino acids. The CDR3 is CASSPVGGQGGAFF. For the CDR3, the DNA is TGTGCCAGCAGCCCGGTCGGCGGACAGGGGGGAGCTTTCTTT.

The CDR3 DNA is TGTGCCAGCAGCTTGAGCGCGGGAGGGCAGTTCTTC. Translating gives CASSLSAGGQFF. The chain couples TRBV7-2 to TRBJ2-1; TRBD2 matches at 8 bases. The V gene's germline CDR1 is SGHTA and CDR2 FQGNSA. V was pared by 3 bases and J by 12 bases, with 4 bases of the junction left unmatched. The length of the CDR3 is 12 residues.

The V gene is TRBV4-2, the J gene TRBJ1-2, with D maybe TRBD1 (5 bases). Per the germline V gene, CDR1 is LGHNA and CDR2 is YNFKEQ. The CDR3 has 15 amino acids. V gave up 8 bases and J gave up 2 bases, with 18 bases separating them. CDR3 protein: CASRPEQQANYGYTF. The DNA for the CDR3 is TGTGCCAGCCGGCCTGAGCAACAGGCCAACTATGGCTACACCTTC.

V gene TRBV7-9 combines with J gene TRBJ1-6; 7 positions match TRBD1. V shed 5 bases, J shed 5 bases, and the junction held 12 bases outside the gene matches. CDR1 is SEHNR, CDR2 FQNEAQ, per germline (reference sequence). This CDR3 has 17 amino acids. CDR3 amino acids: CASSNQGGRSNNSPLHF. CDR3 bases: TGTGCCAGCAGCAACCAGGGGGGACGATCGAATAATTCACCCCTCCACTTT.

The chain uses TRBV5-4 and TRBJ2-3; 7 bases align to TRBD2. V gave up 3 bases and J gave up 1 base; unmatched junction bases: 2. CDR1 and CDR2 from the germline V gene are SGHNT and YYREEE (reference sequence). This CDR3 contains 14 residues. The CDR3 DNA sequence: TGTGCCAGCAGCTCTCGGGGGGGCACAGATACGCAGTATTTT. Residues: CASSSRGGTDTQYF.

This clone was counted a single time. J is TRBJ1-5 and V is TRBV21-1. TRBV21-1 counts as a pseudogene. This CDR3 region has 14 residues. The CDR3 DNA is TGTGCCAGCCACGGGGATCGGCGGCGTCAGCCCCAGCATTTT. Translation: CASHGDRRRQPQHF.

The V and J genes are TRBV29-1 and TRBJ1-2, with D perhaps matching TRBD1 (5 bases). This CDR3 region has 13 residues. Trimming removed 6 bases at V and 3 bases at J, with 14 bases between. The germline V gene encodes CDR1 SQVTM and CDR2 ANQGSEA. The chain's CDR3 is CSVGLQGDYGYTF. In DNA, the CDR3 is TGCAGCGTGGGGCTCCAGGGCGACTATGGCTACACCTTC.

The rearrangement uses TRBV15 and TRBJ2-5; D gene uncertain. In germline, CDR1 is LNHNV, CDR2 YYDKDF (reference sequence). The CDR3 has 14 residues. Trimming stripped 0 bases from V and 1 base from J, with 6 bases between. This CDR3 reads CATSRDRSQETQYF. CDR3 sequence (DNA): TGTGCCACCAGCAGAGATCGCAGCCAAGAGACCCAGTACTTC.

This rearrangement joins TRBV19 to TRBJ1-1, with 7 bases matching TRBD1. The CDR3 contains 16 residues. Germline V CDR1 and CDR2: LNHDA, SQIVND (reference sequence). Trimming removed 0 bases from V and 0 bases from J; junction bases left unmatched: 4. CDR3 bases: TGTGCCAGTAGTATAGAGGGGACAGCTATGAACACTGAAGCTTTCTTT. This translates into CASSIEGTAMNTEAFF. The full variable domain, in which reference TRBV19 and TRBJ1-1 provide the parts outside the CDR3, is DGGITQSPKYLFRKEGQNVTLSCEQNLNHDAMYWYRQDPGQGLRLIYYSQIVNDFQKGDIAEGYSVSREKKESFPLTVTSAQKNPTAFYLCASSIEGTAMNTEAFFGQGTRLTVV.

Here the CDR3 DNA reads TGTGCCAGCAGTTCCGAACGGGGGCAGCCCCAGCATTTT. Translating it yields CASSSERGQPQHF. The rearrangement joins TRBV27 to TRBJ1-5, with D possibly being TRBD1 (5 bases). V dropped 4 bases and J dropped 7 bases, with 11 bases sitting between them. CDR1 is MNHEY, CDR2 SMNVEV, per germline (reference sequence). The CDR3 is 13 amino acids.

The V gene is TRBV7-9, the J gene TRBJ2-7; 8 bases agree with TRBD2. Per germline, CDR1 SEHNR and CDR2 FQNEAQ (reference sequence). This CDR3 contains 18 residues. V gave up 6 bases and J gave up 3 bases; unmatched junction bases: 19. The CDR3 sequence is CASRPSGAAGGFGYEQYF. The CDR3 bases are TGTGCCAGCAGGCCCTCGGGGGCTGCGGGAGGCTTTGGCTACGAGCAGTACTTC.

The chain combines TRBV9 with TRBJ2-1; no clear D gene. There are 15 residues in the CDR3. Germline CDR1 SGDLS, CDR2 YYNGEE. The V end lost 4 bases, the J end lost 1 base, and 12 bases lay between the germline ends. The CDR3 protein is CASSLGPASYNEQFF. DNA for the CDR3: TGTGCCAGCAGCTTAGGGCCTGCTTCCTACAATGAGCAGTTCTTC.

CDR3 sequence (DNA): TGTGCCAGCAGCGTTAGCGGCCCATCTCTGGGGGCCAACGTCCTGACTTTC. Protein: CASSVSGPSLGANVLTF. This chain links TRBV9 with TRBJ2-6, with D tentatively TRBD2 (6 bases). Trimming removed 2 bases at V and 4 bases at J, with 16 bases between. The length of the CDR3 is 17 residues. Germline loops: CDR1 SGDLS, CDR2 YYNGEE. Supplemented by reference TRBV9 and TRBJ2-6, the full variable domain reads DSGVTQTPKHLITATGQRVTLRCSPRSGDLSVYWYQQSLDQGLQFLIQYYNGEERAKGNILERFSAQQFPDLHSELNLSSLELGDSALYFCASSVSGPSLGANVLTFGAGSRLTVL.

The J gene is TRBJ2-5, the V gene TRBV19; 8 positions match TRBD1. The germline V gene encodes CDR1 LNHDA and CDR2 SQIVND (reference sequence). The V gene end was trimmed by 9 bases and the J gene end by 4 bases; junction bases not matched to a gene: 13. The CDR3 is made up of 15 amino acids. Here the CDR3 DNA reads TGTGCCAGCCGCCAGGCAGGGGGCAGGTCAGAGACCCAGTACTTC. As protein: CASRQAGGRSETQYF.

This chain uses TRBV28 with TRBJ1-6; 8 nucleotides align to TRBD1. Per germline, CDR1 MDHEN and CDR2 SYDVKM. Losses at the gene ends were 7 bases for V and 3 bases for J; bases not matched to a gene: 5. CDR3 size: 15 residues. CDR3 sequence: CASIRTGRYNSPLHF. The CDR3 nucleotides read TGTGCCAGCATCCGGACAGGGCGCTATAATTCACCCCTCCACTTT.

This chain uses TRBV6-5 with TRBJ2-2, with D possibly being TRBD2 (6 bases). CDR3 length equals 11 residues. Per germline, CDR1 MNHEY and CDR2 SVGAGI. V was pared by 6 bases and J by 9 bases, with 8 bases between. CDR3 loop: CASSLARELFF. The DNA for the CDR3 is TGTGCCAGCAGCCTAGCGCGGGAGCTGTTTTTT.

This sequence joins TRBV5-1 and TRBJ2-7, with D maybe TRBD2 (5 bases). The CDR3 contains 14 residues. V was shortened by 0 bases and J by 5 bases, with 12 bases between the two germline ends. Germline V lookup: CDR1 SGHRS, CDR2 YFSETQ. This CDR3 is CASSLAGNDDEQYF. The CDR3, as DNA: TGCGCCAGCAGCTTGGCGGGGAATGACGACGAGCAGTACTTC.

The rearrangement links TRBV5-1 to TRBJ1-1; TRBD1 agrees at 8 bases. From germline, CDR1 is SGHRS and CDR2 YFSETQ. With V trimmed by 5 bases and J by 0 bases, 9 bases remained unmatched. CDR3 length: 16 amino acids. This CDR3 is CASSDTDRGMNTEAFF. CDR3 coding DNA: TGCGCCAGCAGTGACACTGACAGGGGAATGAACACTGAAGCTTTCTTT.